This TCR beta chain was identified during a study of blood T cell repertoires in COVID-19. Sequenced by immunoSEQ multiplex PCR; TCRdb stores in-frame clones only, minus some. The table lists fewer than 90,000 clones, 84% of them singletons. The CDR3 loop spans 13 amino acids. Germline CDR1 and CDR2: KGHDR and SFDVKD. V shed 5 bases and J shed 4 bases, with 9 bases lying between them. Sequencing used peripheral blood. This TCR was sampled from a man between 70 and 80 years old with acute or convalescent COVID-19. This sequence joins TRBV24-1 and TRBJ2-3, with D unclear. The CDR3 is CATSGGAPDTQYF. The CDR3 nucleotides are TGTGCCACCAGTGGAGGAGCCCCAGATACGCAGTATTTT.